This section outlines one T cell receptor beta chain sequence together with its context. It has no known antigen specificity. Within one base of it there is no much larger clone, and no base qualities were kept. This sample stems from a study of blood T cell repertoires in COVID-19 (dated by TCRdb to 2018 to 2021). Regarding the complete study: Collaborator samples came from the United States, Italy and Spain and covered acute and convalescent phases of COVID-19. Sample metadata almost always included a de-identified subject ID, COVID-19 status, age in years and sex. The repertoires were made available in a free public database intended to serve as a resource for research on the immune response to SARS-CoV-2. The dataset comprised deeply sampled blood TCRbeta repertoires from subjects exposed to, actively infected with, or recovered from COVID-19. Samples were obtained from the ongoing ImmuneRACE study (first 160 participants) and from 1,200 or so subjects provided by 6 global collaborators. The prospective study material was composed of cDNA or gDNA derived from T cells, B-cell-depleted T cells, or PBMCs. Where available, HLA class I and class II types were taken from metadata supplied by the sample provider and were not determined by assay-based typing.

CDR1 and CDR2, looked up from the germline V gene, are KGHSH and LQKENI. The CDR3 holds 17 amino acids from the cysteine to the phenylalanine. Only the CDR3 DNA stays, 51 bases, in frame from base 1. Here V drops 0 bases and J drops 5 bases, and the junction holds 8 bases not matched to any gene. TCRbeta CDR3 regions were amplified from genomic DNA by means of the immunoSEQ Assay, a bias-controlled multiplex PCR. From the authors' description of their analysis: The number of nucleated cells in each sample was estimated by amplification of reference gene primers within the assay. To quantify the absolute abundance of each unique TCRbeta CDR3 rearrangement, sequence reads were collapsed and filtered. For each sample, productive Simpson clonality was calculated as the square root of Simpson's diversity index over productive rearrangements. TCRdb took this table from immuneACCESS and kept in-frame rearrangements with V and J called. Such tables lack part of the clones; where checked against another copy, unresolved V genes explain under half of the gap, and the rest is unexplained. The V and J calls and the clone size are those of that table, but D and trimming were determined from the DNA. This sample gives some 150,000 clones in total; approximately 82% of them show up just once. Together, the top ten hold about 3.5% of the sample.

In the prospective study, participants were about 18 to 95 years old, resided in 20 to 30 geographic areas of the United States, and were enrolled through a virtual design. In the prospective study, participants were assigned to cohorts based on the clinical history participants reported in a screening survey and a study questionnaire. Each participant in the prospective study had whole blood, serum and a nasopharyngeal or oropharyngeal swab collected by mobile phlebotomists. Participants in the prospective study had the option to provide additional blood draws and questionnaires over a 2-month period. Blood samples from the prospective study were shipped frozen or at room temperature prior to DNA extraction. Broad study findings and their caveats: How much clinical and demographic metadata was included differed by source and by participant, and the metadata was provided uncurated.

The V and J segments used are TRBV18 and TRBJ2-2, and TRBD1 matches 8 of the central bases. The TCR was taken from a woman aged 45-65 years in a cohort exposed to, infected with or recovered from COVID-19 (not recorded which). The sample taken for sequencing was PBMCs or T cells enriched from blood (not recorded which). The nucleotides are TGTGCCAGCTCACCACCCTCGGCAGGGGGCTTTACCGGGGAGCTGTTTTTT. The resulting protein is CASSPPSAGGFTGELFF.